The clone carrying this T cell receptor (beta chain) occurred many times. The antigen is unknown. RNA transcripts yielded amplified TCR beta CDR3 regions. The TCR CDR3 first-round RT-PCR relied on the HTBI primer set. TCRdb processed the multiplex PCR reads anew with MiXCR; each CDR3 protein has one entry. Found here are hundreds of thousands of distinct CDR3 sequences, roughly a quarter of them singletons; the top ten hold approximately 10%. Trimming left V 3 bases short and J 6 bases short, with 12 bases between. Germline lookup yields CDR1 DFQATT and CDR2 SNEGSKA (reference sequence). The CDR3 totals 13 residues. The data originate from a study of T cells in Graves' hyperthyroidism and ophthalmopathy. Overall study context: The authors collected peripheral blood at initial diagnosis, before any treatment. Study-level results: Stable hyperthyroidism and ophthalmopathy were separated using 13 V-J signatures.

Source material for PBMCs was over 8 ml fresh peripheral blood. This TCR came from a woman in her twenties or thirties with Graves' ophthalmopathy. Sequencing input: blood. This chain joins TRBV20-1 and TRBJ1-5; D is possibly TRBD1 (6 bases). The CDR3, as DNA: TGCAGTGCTAGGCAGGGGATAGGTCAGCCCCAGCATTTT. Translating it yields CSARQGIGQPQHF.